What follows are 25 T cell receptor beta chains derived from one specimen sequenced in a study of PD-1 blockade in mismatch repair-deficient tumors. The protocol was immunoSEQ multiplex PCR, while the TCRdb copy is restricted to in-frame clones and leaves out a portion. This table holds 100,000 to 150,000 clones, more than 85% found once. This specimen was peripheral blood, taken 44 weeks after starting pembrolizumab. The receptors here all came from an adult with mismatch repair-deficient cancer.

This clone was found once. The J gene is TRBJ1-1, the V gene TRBV11-2, with a possible D match to TRBD1 (5 bases). Per germline, CDR1 SGHAT and CDR2 FQNNGV. The CDR3 spans 13 residues. Trimming pared 5 bases from V and 4 bases from J, leaving 11 bases between. The CDR3 region is CASSPGGITEAFF. CDR3 DNA: TGTGCCAGCAGCCCGGGGGGAATCACTGAAGCTTTCTTT.

In DNA, the CDR3 is TGTGCCAGCAGCTCGGTCGGGAGTTCCTACGAGCAGTACTTC. Amino acids: CASSSVGSSYEQYF. The gene calls are TRBV5-6 and TRBJ2-7; perhaps TRBD2 as D (6 bases). Per the germline V gene, CDR1 is SGHDT and CDR2 is YYEEEE. CDR3 length: 14 amino acids. Trimming cost V 3 bases and J 1 base, with 11 bases left between them.

The chain is built from TRBV13 and TRBJ2-5; D gene uncertain. Between the trimmed V and J ends, which lost 2 bases and 8 bases, there was a span of 6 bases. This CDR3 region has 11 residues. Germline loops: CDR1 PRHDT, CDR2 FYEKMQ (reference sequence). In DNA, the CDR3 is TGTGCCAGCAGCTTAAATCGAACCCAGTACTTC. Amino acid sequence: CASSLNRTQYF.

On this clone: Germline is not matched at one junction end, which may reflect a read error. The chain employs TRBV7-7 and TRBJ1-1; no firm D call. Germline V CDR1 and CDR2: SSHAT, FNYEAQ (reference sequence). The CDR3 consists of 13 residues. CDR3 nucleotides: TGTGCTAGCAGCTTGGCCGAGAACACTGAAGCTTTCTTT. It specifies CASSLAENTEAFF.

The chain carries TRBV27 and TRBJ2-1; 13 bases align to TRBD2. The germline gives CDR1 MNHEY, CDR2 SMNVEV (reference sequence). Trimming took 2 bases from V and 6 from J; bases not matched to a gene: 1. This CDR3 is built from 15 residues. CDR3 loop: CASSLGLAGVNEQFF. The CDR3 DNA reads as TGTGCCAGCAGTTTAGGACTAGCGGGAGTCAATGAGCAGTTCTTC.

CDR3 region: CASSLAMAEFNYGYTF. CDR3 nucleotide sequence: TGTGCCAGCAGCTTGGCCATGGCAGAATTCAACTATGGCTACACCTTC. The chain uses TRBV5-8 and TRBJ1-2, with unresolved D. Germline CDR1 reads SGHTS; CDR2 reads YDEGEE. The CDR3 extends over 16 amino acids. The germline V and J ends were trimmed by 0 bases and 2 bases, with 14 bases remaining between them.

The chain combines TRBV7-4 with TRBJ2-1; no clear D. The CDR3 loop spans 12 amino acids. Trimming left V 5 bases short and J 14 bases short, with 16 bases between. The germline CDR1 and CDR2 sequences are SGHVT and SQSDAQ. As DNA, the CDR3 is TGTGCCAGCAGCGCAGCTACCTCATTGAAGTTCTTC. Amino acid sequence: CASSAATSLKFF.

The chain joins TRBV5-1 to TRBJ1-1, with D tentatively TRBD1 (6 bases). V dropped 0 bases and J dropped 4 bases, with 10 bases sitting between them. The CDR3 is made up of 14 amino acids. Per the germline V gene, CDR1 is SGHRS and CDR2 is YFSETQ. In DNA form, the CDR3 reads TGCGCCAGCAGCTTGGTGGGGGGGGCCACTGAAGCTTTCTTT. It encodes CASSLVGGATEAFF. Supplemented by reference TRBV5-1 and TRBJ1-1, the full variable domain reads KAGVTQTPRYLIKTRGQQVTLSCSPISGHRSVSWYQQTPGQGLQFLFEYFSETQRNKGNFPGRFSGRQFSNSRSEMNVSTLELGDSALYLCASSLVGGATEAFFGQGTRLTVV.

This chain links TRBV12-5 with TRBJ1-1, with unresolved D. The CDR3 sequence is 10 residues long. The V and J ends lost 6 bases and 12 bases respectively, with 11 bases between them. Germline V gene lookup returns CDR1 LGHNT and CDR2 FRNRAP. CDR3 DNA: TGTGCTAGTGGGAGGGTGACACCTTTCTTT. Protein: CASGRVTPFF. The variable domain in full, with the rest retrieved from reference TRBV12-5 and TRBJ1-1, is DARVTQTPRHKVTEMGQEVTMRCQPILGHNTVFWYRQTMMQGLELLAYFRNRAPLDDSGMPKDRFSAEMPDATLATLKIQPSEPRDSAVYFCASGRVTPFFGQGTRLTVV.

This clone was counted once. The rearrangement joins TRBV29-1 to TRBJ2-5; TRBD2 matches at 12 bases. V trimming: 1 base; J trimming: 5 bases; junction bases outside the gene matches: 11. Germline assignment: CDR1 SQVTM and CDR2 ANQGSEA. This CDR3 comprises 17 residues. CDR3 sequence: CSVEVFGTSGFWETQYF. The CDR3 region has the DNA TGCAGCGTTGAAGTTTTTGGGACTAGCGGGTTTTGGGAGACCCAGTACTTC.

Only one count was recorded for this clone. The chain is built from TRBV27 and TRBJ2-7; tentative D call: TRBD2 (6 bases). Germline V gives CDR1 MNHEY, CDR2 SMNVEV (reference sequence). This CDR3 region has 14 residues. V was trimmed by 4 bases and J by 3 bases, leaving 13 bases between them. CDR3 sequence reads: CASSWDGGSYEQYF. The CDR3, as DNA: TGTGCCAGCAGTTGGGACGGAGGGAGCTACGAGCAGTACTTC.

The J gene is TRBJ2-7, the V gene TRBV6-5, with TRBD2 matching 10 bases. Germline V lookup: CDR1 MNHEY, CDR2 SVGAGI. Trimming removed 6 bases from V and 4 bases from J; junction bases left unmatched: 9. The length of the CDR3 is 15 residues. The CDR3 DNA follows: TGTGCCAGCAGATGGTCTAGCGGGAGTAGTTACGAGCAGTACTTC. Amino acid sequence: CASRWSSGSSYEQYF.

The chain joins TRBV5-1 to TRBJ1-1; no clear D gene. V lost 5 bases to trimming and J lost 3 bases, with 14 bases between them. Per the germline V gene, CDR1 is SGHRS and CDR2 is YFSETQ. CDR3 length: 14 amino acids. The CDR3 here is CASRAEAFYTEAFF. The CDR3 DNA sequence: TGCGCCAGCAGGGCGGAAGCTTTCTACACTGAAGCTTTCTTT.

The CDR3 DNA is TGTGCCAGCAGTCGCGGGAGGCACACCGGGGAGCTGTTTTTT. It translates to CASSRGRHTGELFF. The chain carries TRBV6-5 and TRBJ2-2; TRBD2 aligns across 8 bases. Germline V lookup: CDR1 MNHEY, CDR2 SVGAGI. This CDR3 contains 14 residues. The V and J ends lost 5 bases and 3 bases, in that order; junction bases with no gene match: 2.

The sample holds one count of this clone. The genes are TRBV19 and TRBJ1-1; D not resolved. Trimming took off 2 bases at V and 2 bases at J, with 6 bases between the two ends. Germline CDR1 reads LNHDA; CDR2 reads SQIVND (reference sequence). The CDR3 covers 13 residues. CDR3 sequence reads: CASSIQRNTEAFF. DNA of the CDR3: TGTGCCAGTAGTATACAGCGAAACACTGAAGCTTTCTTT.

The gene calls are TRBV6-1 and TRBJ2-7; D may correspond to TRBD1 or TRBD2 (6 bases each). CDR1 is MNHNS, CDR2 SASEGT, per germline. CDR3 size: 15 residues. Between the trimmed V and J ends, which lost 7 bases and 3 bases, there was a span of 19 bases. CDR3 protein: CASMWRDQGHYEQYF. CDR3 nucleotide sequence: TGTGCCAGCATGTGGAGGGATCAGGGGCACTACGAGCAGTACTTC.

The chain links TRBV5-6 to TRBJ2-3; unclear D gene. Germline V lookup: CDR1 SGHDT, CDR2 YYEEEE. This CDR3 is 16 amino acids long. V gave up 3 bases and J gave up 0 bases, with 14 bases separating them. CDR3 residues: CASSSPSHASTDTQYF. DNA of the CDR3: TGTGCCAGCAGCTCCCCGAGTCACGCTAGCACAGATACGCAGTATTTT.

The rearrangement uses TRBV6-1 and TRBJ2-2; maybe TRBD2 (7 bases). The CDR3 loop spans 19 amino acids. V lost 0 bases to trimming and J lost 0 bases, with 17 bases between them. Germline values: CDR1 MNHNS, CDR2 SASEGT. The CDR3: CASSEAGRGLYSNTGELFF. Written as DNA, the CDR3 is TGTGCCAGCAGTGAAGCCGGGCGGGGGCTATACTCGAACACCGGGGAGCTGTTTTTT.

The V and J genes are TRBV21-1 and TRBJ2-7; TRBD2, the table's D call, lacks a check against the DNA. TRBV21-1 is recorded as a pseudogene. The CDR3 has 17 amino acids. CDR3 bases: TGTGCCAGCAGCAAAATAAGGGCAGGGAGGGACACCTACGAGCAGTACTTC. It encodes CASSKIRAGRDTYEQYF.

This chain uses TRBV5-1 with TRBJ2-7; 7 bases agree with TRBD1. The CDR3 totals 15 residues. Germline CDR1 SGHRS, CDR2 YFSETQ. Trimming cost V 4 bases and J 5 bases; bases outside gene matches: 12. Written as DNA, the CDR3 is TGCGCCAGCAGCCTACACGAGACAGGGTTAGACGAGCAGTACTTC. This translates into CASSLHETGLDEQYF.

This chain links TRBV19 with TRBJ2-1, with D possibly TRBD1 on 5 matching bases. Deletions cut 3 bases from V and 14 bases from J, with 17 bases between. The CDR3 totals 13 residues. CDR1 and CDR2 (germline): LNHDA, SQIVND (reference sequence). The CDR3, as DNA: TGTGCCAGTAGTATCCAAATCTGGAAAGGGGAGTTCTTC. This translates into CASSIQIWKGEFF.

This chain uses TRBV9 with TRBJ2-3, with 7 bases aligning to TRBD2. Germline assignment: CDR1 SGDLS and CDR2 YYNGEE. The CDR3 loop spans 16 amino acids. V lost 1 base, J lost 0 bases, and 5 bases stayed unmatched. The CDR3 spells CASSVPREASTDTQYF. CDR3 bases: TGTGCCAGCAGCGTACCACGGGAGGCGAGCACAGATACGCAGTATTTT.

V and J are TRBV18 and TRBJ2-5; the D gene could be TRBD1 or TRBD2 (5 bases each). Germline CDR1 is KGHSH and CDR2 is LQKENI. Trimming took 2 bases from V and 3 from J, leaving 13 bases between them. The CDR3 consists of 15 residues. This chain's CDR3 is CASSPLWGKEETQYF. CDR3 nucleotide sequence: TGTGCCAGCTCACCATTGTGGGGGAAGGAAGAGACCCAGTACTTC.

The J gene is TRBJ2-7, the V gene TRBV5-1; no reliable D call. The CDR3 extends over 13 amino acids. Trimming removed 0 bases at V and 4 bases at J, with 8 bases between. The germline gives CDR1 SGHRS, CDR2 YFSETQ. The CDR3 nucleotides read TGCGCCAGCAGCTTGGTTCAGAAGTACGAGCAGTACTTC. Translated, it gives CASSLVQKYEQYF.

This sequence joins TRBV4-1 and TRBJ2-1, with TRBD2 identical over 8 bases. Germline lookup yields CDR1 MGHRA and CDR2 YSYEKL. V gave up 0 bases and J gave up 2 bases; unmatched junction bases: 3. The CDR3 length is 16 residues. The CDR3 protein is CASSQEGSGTYNEQFF. CDR3 in DNA: TGCGCCAGCAGCCAAGAGGGTAGCGGGACCTACAATGAGCAGTTCTTC.